This TCR beta chain was captured in a study of memory CD4+ T cells and cytomegalovirus serostatus. Overall study findings and caveats: Median bootstrapped AUC for CMV status was approximately 0.96 originally, around 0.91 US-trained.

As regards this clone: Antigen: not known.

Some clones are missing from TCRdb's copy, which holds only in-frame ones; the method was immunoSEQ multiplex PCR. Of under 35,000 clones listed, 65% to 80% were seen once; the top ten hold about 0.65%. The sort gate was single viable CD3+CD4+CD8-CD45RO+ cells for memory CD4+ T cells. CD4+ T cells were isolated by positive magnetic selection. The CDR3 is 15 residues long. V lost 5 bases, J lost 1 base, and 8 bases stayed unmatched. CDR1 and CDR2 (germline): MNHEY, SMNVEV (reference sequence). The genes are TRBV27 and TRBJ2-7; TRBD1 agrees at 7 bases. The source material was memory CD4+ T cells from blood. The TCR was taken from an adult in good health and CMV-seronegative. Some clones in this sample may be carry-over from other donors' samples. The CDR3 sequence: CASSQSRDRSYEQYF. CDR3 coding DNA: TGTGCCAGCAGTCAAAGCCGGGACAGATCCTACGAGCAGTACTTC.